This entry lists 20 T cell receptor beta chains sequenced from one sample in a study of blood T cell repertoires in COVID-19. Assay used: immunoSEQ multiplex PCR; TCRdb lists only in-frame clones, some missing. The data show about 42,000 clones, 70% to 90% seen once. Specimen: peripheral blood. The receptor source for this set is a woman in her 70s in a cohort sampled during active COVID-19.

The V gene is TRBV11-2, the J gene TRBJ2-7; 10 nucleotides align to TRBD1. Germline loops: CDR1 SGHAT, CDR2 FQNNGV. Trimming cost V 6 bases and J 4 bases; bases outside gene matches: 9. CDR3 length equals 15 residues. The CDR3 protein is CASRKGTGVLYEQYF. DNA for the CDR3: TGTGCCAGCAGAAAAGGGACAGGGGTCTTGTACGAGCAGTACTTC.

The rearrangement links TRBV6-5 to TRBJ1-1, with D perhaps matching TRBD1 (6 bases). Germline loops: CDR1 MNHEY, CDR2 SVGAGI. V gave up 1 base and J gave up 4 bases, with 7 bases separating them. The CDR3 is 13 residues long. CDR3 in amino acids: CASSYLGGTEAFF. The CDR3 region has the DNA TGTGCCAGCAGTTACTTAGGGGGCACTGAAGCTTTCTTT.

The chain links TRBV7-9 to TRBJ2-1, with 11 bases identical to TRBD2. The V gene end was trimmed by 1 base and the J gene end by 10 bases; junction bases not matched to a gene: 6. This CDR3 region has 15 residues. Germline values: CDR1 SEHNR, CDR2 FQNEAQ (reference sequence). The CDR3 DNA sequence: TGTGCCAGCAGCTTAGTACTAGCGGGAGCTTACGAGCAGTTCTTC. This codes for CASSLVLAGAYEQFF. The full variable domain, in which reference TRBV7-9 and TRBJ2-1 provide the parts outside the CDR3, is DTGVSQNPRHKITKRGQNVTFRCDPISEHNRLYWYRQTLGQGPEFLTYFQNEAQLEKSRLLSDRFSAERPKGSFSTLEIQRTEQGDSAMYLCASSLVLAGAYEQFFGPGTRLTVL.

V is TRBV5-1 and J is TRBJ2-5; 8 bases agree with TRBD1. CDR3 size: 14 residues. Trimming took 4 bases from V and 3 from J; bases not matched to a gene: 5. Germline-derived CDR1 and CDR2 are SGHRS and YFSETQ. The CDR3, as DNA: TGCGCCAGCAGCACCGGGACAGGCGAAGAGACCCAGTACTTC. This codes for CASSTGTGEETQYF.

The chain uses TRBV28 and TRBJ2-1; TRBD2 aligns across 7 bases. CDR1 and CDR2 from the germline V gene are MDHEN and SYDVKM. The CDR3 runs to 16 residues. V was pared by 7 bases and J by 0 bases, with 9 bases of the junction left unmatched. The CDR3 DNA sequence: TGTGCCAGCACCCATTACCTAGCGGACTCCTACAATGAGCAGTTCTTC. Its protein is CASTHYLADSYNEQFF. The full variable domain, rest sourced from reference TRBV28 and TRBJ2-1, is DVKVTQSSRYLVKRTGEKVFLECVQDMDHENMFWYRQDPGLGLRLIYFSYDVKMKEKGDIPEGYSVSREKKERFSLILESASTNQTSMYLCASTHYLADSYNEQFFGPGTRLTVL.

V usage is TRBV19 and J usage is TRBJ2-4; D perhaps matches TRBD1 (5 bases). The germline CDR1 and CDR2 sequences are LNHDA and SQIVND (reference sequence). This CDR3 is built from 14 residues. V lost 6 bases and J 7 bases, leaving 16 bases between the germline ends. As DNA, the CDR3 is TGTGCCAGTAGCAAATCCCGTTCAGGGAACATTCAGTACTTC. Its translation is CASSKSRSGNIQYF.

The chain joins TRBV5-1 to TRBJ2-3; 10 nucleotides align to TRBD2. This CDR3 has 15 amino acids. Looked up from germline, CDR1 is SGHRS and CDR2 is YFSETQ. The J segment lost 0 bases and the V segment lost 6 bases, leaving 4 bases of the junction unmatched. CDR3 sequence reads: CASTILAGSTDTQYF. CDR3 coding DNA: TGCGCCAGCACTATACTAGCGGGAAGCACAGATACGCAGTATTTT.

V is TRBV19 and J is TRBJ1-1, with TRBD1 matching 12 bases. Germline assignment: CDR1 LNHDA and CDR2 SQIVND (reference sequence). CDR3 length: 16 amino acids. V trimming: 5 bases; J trimming: 5 bases; junction bases outside the gene matches: 9. The CDR3 region has the DNA TGTGCCAGTAGTTCCCGGGACAGGGGGCGGACAACTGAAGCTTTCTTT. It yields the protein CASSSRDRGRTTEAFF.

The chain recombines TRBV3-1 (or the pseudogene TRBV3-2) with TRBJ2-7, with 7 bases lining up with TRBD2. V was pared by 7 bases and J by 2 bases, with 11 bases of the junction left unmatched. The CDR3 runs 15 residues. The germline V gene encodes CDR1 LGHDT and CDR2 YNNKEL (reference sequence). The CDR3 spells CASTRASGITYEQYF. CDR3 bases: TGTGCCAGCACCCGAGCTAGCGGAATTACCTACGAGCAGTACTTC.

J is TRBJ2-2 and V is TRBV2, with D perhaps matching TRBD1 (5 bases). This CDR3 contains 15 residues. Trimming left V 4 bases short and J 3 bases short, with 12 bases between. The germline CDR1 and CDR2 sequences are SNHLY and FYNNEI. The CDR3 DNA follows: TGTGCCAGCAGTGTGGGGCCAGGGTACACCGGGGAGCTGTTTTTT. It yields the protein CASSVGPGYTGELFF.

V and J are TRBV11-2 and TRBJ2-5; 10 bases agree with TRBD2. The germline CDR1 and CDR2 sequences are SGHAT and FQNNGV. Unmatched junction bases numbered 5, after V lost 0 bases and J lost 1 base. The CDR3 spans 17 residues. CDR3 region: CASSLEGASGGQETQYF. The CDR3 coding sequence is TGTGCCAGCAGCTTAGAGGGGGCTAGCGGGGGCCAAGAGACCCAGTACTTC.

This clone was seen ten or more times. The J gene is TRBJ2-7, the V gene TRBV12-3 or TRBV12-4; D gene unclear. Trimming stripped 4 bases from V and 4 bases from J, with 8 bases between. This CDR3 region has 12 residues. For the CDR3, the DNA is TGTGCCAGCAGTTCCGACTTATACGAGCAGTACTTC. The encoded protein is CASSSDLYEQYF.

This clone turned up a few times. The chain recombines TRBV7-9 with TRBJ1-5; weak D call: TRBD1 (5 bases). Germline V lookup: CDR1 SEHNR, CDR2 FQNEAQ (reference sequence). This CDR3 spans 12 amino acids. Trimming pared 5 bases from V and 5 bases from J, leaving 7 bases between. The DNA for the CDR3 is TGTGCCAGCAGCCGGGGGGATCAGCCCCAGCATTTT. Translated: CASSRGDQPQHF.

V and J are TRBV10-3 and TRBJ1-1; D remains ambiguous. Germline CDR1 reads ENHRY; CDR2 reads SYGVKD. The CDR3 is made up of 12 amino acids. V lost 5 bases, J lost 3 bases, and 7 bases lay in between. The CDR3 reads CAISFGDTEAFF. DNA of the CDR3: TGTGCCATCAGTTTCGGGGACACTGAAGCTTTCTTT.

The chain links TRBV7-8 to TRBJ2-3, with 9 bases aligning to TRBD2. The germline V gene has CDR1 SGHVS and CDR2 FQNEAQ. J was trimmed by 6 bases and V by 0 bases; bases with no gene match: 4. The CDR3 covers 15 residues. The CDR3 region is CASSLASGSIDTQYF. The CDR3 bases are TGTGCCAGCAGCTTAGCTAGCGGGAGTATTGATACGCAGTATTTT.

V is TRBV5-1 and J is TRBJ2-3; D unresolved. From germline, CDR1 is SGHRS and CDR2 YFSETQ. The CDR3 runs 15 residues. V was shortened by 0 bases and J by 0 bases, with 8 bases between the two germline ends. CDR3 DNA: TGCGCCAGCAGCTTGGGTCGGTTGAGCACAGATACGCAGTATTTT. Protein sequence: CASSLGRLSTDTQYF.

The chain couples TRBV4-1 to TRBJ2-4; the D gene is possibly TRBD2 (6 bases). CDR3 length: 15 amino acids. The V gene's germline CDR1 is MGHRA and CDR2 YSYEKL. V lost 3 bases to trimming and J lost 9 bases, with 18 bases between them. Here the CDR3 reads CASSHPSGLRGIQYF. The CDR3 nucleotides are TGCGCCAGCAGCCACCCTTCGGGCCTGCGGGGCATTCAGTACTTC.

The chain combines TRBV5-5 with TRBJ1-2; D is ambiguous. The CDR3 runs to 15 residues. Germline-derived CDR1 and CDR2 are SGHKS and YYEKEE (reference sequence). The V end lost 0 bases, the J end lost 4 bases, and 13 bases lay between the germline ends. DNA for the CDR3: TGTGCCAGCAGCTTGGTGACGGAGGGTATCTATGGCTACACCTTC. Translated: CASSLVTEGIYGYTF.

This chain uses TRBV4-3 with TRBJ1-1; 7 positions agree with TRBD1. Trimming removed 4 bases from V and 3 bases from J; junction bases left unmatched: 11. The CDR3 has 16 residues. CDR1 and CDR2 from the germline V gene are LGHNA and YSLEER. The CDR3 loop reads CASSPERNRGYTEAFF. In DNA form, the CDR3 reads TGCGCCAGCAGCCCAGAACGAAACAGGGGATACACTGAAGCTTTCTTT.

The chain recombines TRBV7-2 with TRBJ2-1, with 7 bases lining up with TRBD2. V shed 0 bases and J 9 bases; nucleotides not matched to a gene: 5. This CDR3 has 14 amino acids. Germline assignment: CDR1 SGHTA and CDR2 FQGNSA. CDR3 protein: CASSLARGGGEQFF. CDR3 nucleotide sequence: TGTGCCAGCAGCTTAGCACGCGGGGGTGGTGAGCAGTTCTTC.